This TCR beta chain is from a study of sequential checkpoint blockade in melanoma. Study summary: First-line arms were nivolumab then ipilimumab, or the reverse, randomized 1:1. Maintenance nivolumab came after either treatment sequence.

Indicated treatment: randomized to nivolumab then ipilimumab (arm A) or the reverse (arm B). Patients had received no earlier DNA-damaging chemotherapy. Sorted cells were live CD3+CD8+, lacking CD19 and CD56, from PBMCs. V gave up 0 bases and J gave up 2 bases; unmatched junction bases: 7. Germline V gives CDR1 WSHSY, CDR2 SAAADI. This CDR3 spans 18 amino acids. The table came from immunoSEQ multiplex PCR; TCRdb's copy has only in-frame clones and leaves some out. The table has roughly 5,000 clones, around 53% seen once. The TCR sequence derives from a human donor with melanoma. The J gene is TRBJ2-3, the V gene TRBV10-2, with 11 bases fitting TRBD2. The specimen comprised CD8+ T cells sorted from blood (inferred from file names), sampled from a patient given nivolumab and ipilimumab in sequence. The CDR3 bases are TGCGCCAGCAGTGAGTCGATGGGGACTAGCGGCCCCACAGATACGCAGTATTTT. It translates to CASSESMGTSGPTDTQYF.